This T cell receptor beta chain was identified in a study of T cells in Graves' hyperthyroidism and ophthalmopathy. This clonotype was detected ten times or more. Researchers took RNA transcripts and amplified the TCR beta CDR3 regions from them. HTBI primers were the set used in a first-round RT-PCR of the TCR CDR3. Each CDR3 protein gets one entry after TCRdb re-called the multiplex PCR reads with MiXCR. Counted here are hundreds of thousands of distinct CDR3 sequences, about 19% occurring once; the ten biggest clones make up over 15%. The source is a woman in her fifties or sixties with Graves' hyperthyroidism that later progressed to Graves' ophthalmopathy. The sequencing sample was made of blood.

The CDR3 sequence: CSASDRADNSPLHF. Written as DNA, the CDR3 is TGCAGTGCTTCGGACCGGGCCGATAATTCACCCCTCCACTTT. This rearrangement joins TRBV20-1 to TRBJ1-6; D ambiguous. The CDR3 has 14 amino acids. Germline CDR1 and CDR2: DFQATT and SNEGSKA (reference sequence). Trimming removed 5 bases at V and 5 bases at J, with 13 bases between.